This T cell receptor (beta chain) was captured by sequencing in a study of OX40 agonist ivuxolimab in advanced cancers. The CDR3 is made up of 14 amino acids. Germline V gene lookup returns CDR1 SNHLY and CDR2 FYNNEI. V was clipped by 7 bases and J by 1 base, with 14 bases between them. The protocol was immunoSEQ multiplex PCR, while the TCRdb copy is restricted to in-frame clones and leaves out a portion. This table has some 72,000 clones, roughly 92% appearing once. The clonotype originates from an adult with an advanced solid tumor such as melanoma, head and neck, liver or kidney cancer. Sequencing was performed on CD4+ or CD8+ T cells sorted from blood, taken in a trial of the OX40 agonist ivuxolimab. The V and J genes are TRBV2 and TRBJ2-7, with D tentatively TRBD2 (6 bases). CDR3 nucleotide sequence: TGTGCCAGCAACGGGGCGGGGCGGTCCTACGAGCAGTACTTC. This encodes CASNGAGRSYEQYF. The variable domain in full, with the rest retrieved from reference TRBV2 and TRBJ2-7, is EPEVTQTPSHQVTQMGQEVILRCVPISNHLYFYWYRQILGQKVEFLVSFYNNEISEKSEIFDDQFSVERPDGSNFTLKIRSTKLEDSAMYFCASNGAGRSYEQYFGPGTRLTVT.